The rows below give T cell receptor beta chains drawn from one sample of a study of blood T cell repertoires in COVID-19. Repertoires were generated with immunoSEQ multiplex PCR, while TCRdb's copy carries only in-frame clones and drops some. The sample shows approximately 350,000 clones, about nine tenths of them seen only once. The material sequenced was peripheral blood. The receptors were gathered from a woman aged 70-85 years with COVID-19, enrolled during active disease. CDR3s include the opening cysteine and the closing phenylalanine or tryptophan. A D gene is named only where the DNA matches it firmly. Clone sizes are given selectively: once, few, many, or a class where the clone is expanded.

CDR3: CASSFPFDGDSYEQYF
DNA: TGTGCCAGCAGTTTCCCCTTCGACGGGGATTCCTACGAGCAGTACTTC
D: .
J: TRBJ2-7
V: TRBV27
size: once

CDR3: CAWSLTPNQPQHF
DNA: TGTGCCTGGAGTCTAACCCCGAATCAGCCCCAGCATTTT
D: .
J: TRBJ1-5
V: TRBV30
size: once

CDR3: CASSGRKTSGTEAFF
DNA: TGTGCCAGTAGTGGAAGGAAAACTAGTGGGACTGAAGCTTTCTTT
D: .
J: TRBJ1-1
V: TRBV19
size: few

CDR3: CASSTRLAGDNEQFF
DNA: TGTGCCAGCAGCACCCGACTAGCGGGTGACAATGAGCAGTTCTTC
D: TRBD2
J: TRBJ2-1
V: TRBV7-8
size: .

CDR3: CASNRGFEQYF
DNA: TGTGCCAGCAACAGGGGGTTCGAGCAGTACTTC
D: TRBD1
J: TRBJ2-7
V: TRBV6-5
size: once

CDR3: CASSPNINSGNTIYF
DNA: TGTGCCAGCAGCCCAAACATAAACTCTGGAAACACCATATATTTT
D: .
J: TRBJ1-3
V: TRBV5-6
size: few

CDR3: CAWSVKGQGGETQYF
DNA: TGTGCCTGGAGTGTAAAGGGACAGGGCGGGGAGACCCAGTACTTC
D: TRBD1
J: TRBJ2-5
V: TRBV30
size: .

CDR3: CASSSRDRAGETQYF
DNA: TGCGCCAGCAGCTCCCGGGACAGGGCGGGGGAGACCCAGTACTTC
D: TRBD1
J: TRBJ2-5
V: TRBV5-1
size: .

CDR3: CASSLEGRGSNQPQHF
DNA: TGTGCCAGCAGCTTAGAGGGCAGGGGTAGCAATCAGCCCCAGCATTTT
D: .
J: TRBJ1-5
V: TRBV7-4
size: once

CDR3: CASSSPRGDQPQHF
DNA: TGTGCCAGCAGCTCCCCCCGGGGTGATCAGCCCCAGCATTTT
D: .
J: TRBJ1-5
V: TRBV11-2
size: .

CDR3: CASSVRTGDTQYF
DNA: TGTGCCAGCAGCGTTCGGACTGGAGATACGCAGTATTTT
D: .
J: TRBJ2-3
V: TRBV9
size: .

CDR3: CASSIGNRGSSGANVLTF
DNA: TGTGCCAGTAGTATTGGCAACAGGGGGAGCTCTGGGGCCAACGTCCTGACTTTC
D: TRBD1
J: TRBJ2-6
V: TRBV19
size: .

CDR3: CASSPLGQGAGTEAFF
DNA: TGTGCCAGCTCACCGTTGGGACAGGGGGCTGGCACTGAAGCTTTCTTT
D: TRBD1
J: TRBJ1-1
V: TRBV18
size: .

CDR3: CASSPWGGPGVPSQYF
DNA: TGTGCCAGCAGCCCCTGGGGGGGCCCCGGCGTGCCATCGCAGTATTTT
D: .
J: TRBJ2-3
V: TRBV5-6
size: .

CDR3: CASSPIAKTGASYLQETQYF
DNA: TGTGCCAGCTCACCAATCGCAAAGACAGGGGCCTCTTACCTCCAAGAGACCCAGTACTTC
D: TRBD1
J: TRBJ2-5
V: TRBV18
size: .

CDR3: CASTLRGRTTDTQYF
DNA: TGTGCCAGCACTCTCAGGGGGAGAACCACAGATACGCAGTATTTT
D: TRBD1
J: TRBJ2-3
V: TRBV5-8
size: .

CDR3: CATSWTGRGSTEAFF
DNA: TGTGCCACTTCCTGGACAGGGCGGGGTAGTACTGAAGCTTTCTTT
D: TRBD1
J: TRBJ1-1
V: TRBV19
size: .